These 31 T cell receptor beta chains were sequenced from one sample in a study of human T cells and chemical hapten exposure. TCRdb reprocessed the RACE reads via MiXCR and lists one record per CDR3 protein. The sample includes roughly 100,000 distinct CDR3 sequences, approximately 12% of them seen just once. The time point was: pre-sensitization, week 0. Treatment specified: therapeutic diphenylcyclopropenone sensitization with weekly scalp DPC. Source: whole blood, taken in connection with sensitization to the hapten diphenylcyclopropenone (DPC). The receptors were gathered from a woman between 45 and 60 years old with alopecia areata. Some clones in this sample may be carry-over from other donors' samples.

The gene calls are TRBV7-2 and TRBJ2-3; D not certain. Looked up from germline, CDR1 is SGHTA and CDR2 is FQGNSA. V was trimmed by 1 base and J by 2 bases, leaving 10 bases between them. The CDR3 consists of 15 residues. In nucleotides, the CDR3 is TGTGCCAGCAGCTTAGGACTGATTCACACAGATACGCAGTATTTT. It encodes CASSLGLIHTDTQYF.

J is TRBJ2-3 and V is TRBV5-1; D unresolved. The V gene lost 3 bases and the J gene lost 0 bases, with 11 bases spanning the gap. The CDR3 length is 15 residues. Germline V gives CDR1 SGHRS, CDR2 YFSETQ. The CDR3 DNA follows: TGCGCCAGCAGCTCGGCTAGGTACAGCACAGATACGCAGTATTTT. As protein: CASSSARYSTDTQYF.

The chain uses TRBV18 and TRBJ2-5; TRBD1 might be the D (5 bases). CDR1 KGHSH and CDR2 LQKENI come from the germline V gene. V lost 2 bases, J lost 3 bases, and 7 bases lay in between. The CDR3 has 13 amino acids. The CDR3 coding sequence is TGTGCCAGCTCACCAGGGGCGGAAGAGACCCAGTACTTC. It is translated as CASSPGAEETQYF.

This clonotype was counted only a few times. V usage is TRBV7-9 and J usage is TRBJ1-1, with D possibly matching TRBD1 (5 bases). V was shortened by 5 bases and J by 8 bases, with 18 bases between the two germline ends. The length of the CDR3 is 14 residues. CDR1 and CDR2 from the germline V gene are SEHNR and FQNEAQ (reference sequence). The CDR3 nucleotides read TGTGCCAGCAGCCACGGGGGGTTGGCGGCCGAAGCTTTCTTT. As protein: CASSHGGLAAEAFF.

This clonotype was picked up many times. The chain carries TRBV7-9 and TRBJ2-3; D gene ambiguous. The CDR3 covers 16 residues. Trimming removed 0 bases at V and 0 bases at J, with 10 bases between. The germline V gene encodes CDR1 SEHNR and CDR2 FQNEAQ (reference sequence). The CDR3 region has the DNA TGTGCCAGCAGCTTAGCGGGCCGAGCTAGCACAGATACGCAGTATTTT. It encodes CASSLAGRASTDTQYF.

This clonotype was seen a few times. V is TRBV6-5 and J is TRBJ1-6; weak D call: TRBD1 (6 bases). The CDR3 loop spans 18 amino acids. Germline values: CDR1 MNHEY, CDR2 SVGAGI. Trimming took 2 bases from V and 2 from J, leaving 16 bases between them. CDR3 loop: CASSYRRPGTPYNSPLHF. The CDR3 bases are TGTGCCAGCAGTTACAGGCGGCCGGGGACACCCTATAATTCACCCCTCCACTTT.

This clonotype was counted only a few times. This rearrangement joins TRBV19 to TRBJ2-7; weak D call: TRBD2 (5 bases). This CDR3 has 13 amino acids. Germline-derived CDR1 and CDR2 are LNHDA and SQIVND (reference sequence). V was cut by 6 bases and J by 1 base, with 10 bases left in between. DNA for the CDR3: TGTGCCAGTAGCTTTGGACTTTCCTACGAGCAGTACTTC. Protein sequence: CASSFGLSYEQYF.

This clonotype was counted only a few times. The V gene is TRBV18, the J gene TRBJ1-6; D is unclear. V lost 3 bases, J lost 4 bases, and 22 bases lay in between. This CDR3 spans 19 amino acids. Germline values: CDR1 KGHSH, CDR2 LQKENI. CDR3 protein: CASSPTFLGPSEYNSPLHF. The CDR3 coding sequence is TGTGCCAGCTCACCGACGTTTTTAGGACCCTCGGAATATAATTCACCCCTCCACTTT.

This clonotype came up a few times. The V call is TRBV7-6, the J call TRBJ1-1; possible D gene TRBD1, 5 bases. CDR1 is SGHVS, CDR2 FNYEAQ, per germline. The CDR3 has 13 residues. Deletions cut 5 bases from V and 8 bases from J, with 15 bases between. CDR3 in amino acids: CASSRGTGGEAFF. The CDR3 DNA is TGTGCCAGCAGCCGGGGCACAGGTGGGGAAGCTTTCTTT.

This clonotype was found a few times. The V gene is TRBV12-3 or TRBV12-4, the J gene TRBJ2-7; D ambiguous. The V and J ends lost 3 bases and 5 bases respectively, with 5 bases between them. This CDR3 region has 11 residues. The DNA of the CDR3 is TGTGCCAGCAGTTTTTTGAACGAGCAGTACTTC. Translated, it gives CASSFLNEQYF.

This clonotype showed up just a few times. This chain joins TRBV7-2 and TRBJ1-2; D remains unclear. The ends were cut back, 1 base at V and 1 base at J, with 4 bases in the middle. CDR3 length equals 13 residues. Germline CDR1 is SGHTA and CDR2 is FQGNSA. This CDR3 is CASSLVNNYGYTF. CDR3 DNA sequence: TGTGCCAGCAGCTTAGTTAATAACTATGGCTACACCTTC.

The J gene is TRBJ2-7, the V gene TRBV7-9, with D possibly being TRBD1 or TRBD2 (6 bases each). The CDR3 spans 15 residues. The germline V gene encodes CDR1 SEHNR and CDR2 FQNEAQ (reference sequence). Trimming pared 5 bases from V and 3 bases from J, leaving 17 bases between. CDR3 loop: CASSPRGDTGYEQYF. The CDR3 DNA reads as TGTGCCAGCAGCCCCCGCGGGGACACCGGCTACGAGCAGTACTTC. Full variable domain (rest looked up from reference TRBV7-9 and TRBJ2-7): DTGVSQNPRHKITKRGQNVTFRCDPISEHNRLYWYRQTLGQGPEFLTYFQNEAQLEKSRLLSDRFSAERPKGSFSTLEIQRTEQGDSAMYLCASSPRGDTGYEQYFGPGTRLTVT.

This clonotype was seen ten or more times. The CDR3 loop reads CASSPYLPGPQHF. CDR3 nucleotide sequence: TGCGCCAGCAGCCCCTACCTTCCCGGTCCCCAGCATTTT. This rearrangement joins TRBV4-1 to TRBJ1-5; the D is unclear. The germline V gene encodes CDR1 MGHRA and CDR2 YSYEKL. V was cut by 4 bases and J by 10 bases, with 14 bases left in between. The CDR3 contains 13 residues.

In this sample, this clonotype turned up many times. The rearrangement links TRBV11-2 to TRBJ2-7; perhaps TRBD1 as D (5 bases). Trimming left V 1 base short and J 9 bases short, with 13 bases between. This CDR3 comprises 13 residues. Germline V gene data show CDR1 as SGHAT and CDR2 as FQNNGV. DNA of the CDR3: TGTGCCAGCAGCTTAGCTGGGGCCCTCCGGCAGTACTTC. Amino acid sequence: CASSLAGALRQYF.

The CDR3 bases are TGTGCCAGCAGTTACTCGGGGGGTCTAACTTCAGATACGCAGTATTTT. This translates into CASSYSGGLTSDTQYF. This sequence joins TRBV6-2 or TRBV6-3 and TRBJ2-3; TRBD2 might be the D (6 bases). The germline CDR1 and CDR2 sequences are MNHEY and SVGEGT. There are 16 residues in the CDR3. Trimming left V 0 bases short and J 4 bases short, with 14 bases between.

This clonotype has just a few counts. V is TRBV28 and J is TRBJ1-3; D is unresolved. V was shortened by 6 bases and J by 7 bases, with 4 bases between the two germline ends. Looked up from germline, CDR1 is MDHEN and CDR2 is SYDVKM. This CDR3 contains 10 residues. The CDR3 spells CASRENTIYF. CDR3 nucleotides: TGTGCCAGCAGGGAGAACACCATATATTTT.

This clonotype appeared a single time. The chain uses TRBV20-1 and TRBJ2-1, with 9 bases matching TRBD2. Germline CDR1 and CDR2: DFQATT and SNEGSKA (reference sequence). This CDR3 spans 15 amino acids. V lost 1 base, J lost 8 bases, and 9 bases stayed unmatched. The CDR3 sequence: CSARVYSGGPHEQFF. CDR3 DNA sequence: TGCAGTGCTAGAGTGTACAGCGGGGGGCCTCATGAGCAGTTCTTC.

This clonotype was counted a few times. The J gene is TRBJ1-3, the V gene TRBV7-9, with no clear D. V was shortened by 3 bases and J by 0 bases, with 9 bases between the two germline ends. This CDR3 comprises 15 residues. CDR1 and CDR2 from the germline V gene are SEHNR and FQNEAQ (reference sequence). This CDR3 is CASSFDLGSGNTIYF. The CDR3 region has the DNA TGTGCCAGCAGCTTTGATTTAGGCTCTGGAAACACCATATATTTT.

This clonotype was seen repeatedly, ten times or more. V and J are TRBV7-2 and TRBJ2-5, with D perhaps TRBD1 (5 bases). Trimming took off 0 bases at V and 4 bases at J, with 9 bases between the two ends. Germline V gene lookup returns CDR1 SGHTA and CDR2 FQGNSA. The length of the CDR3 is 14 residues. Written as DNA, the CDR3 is TGTGCCAGCAGCTTAGCGGGCCAGGGAGAGACCCAGTACTTC. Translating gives CASSLAGQGETQYF.

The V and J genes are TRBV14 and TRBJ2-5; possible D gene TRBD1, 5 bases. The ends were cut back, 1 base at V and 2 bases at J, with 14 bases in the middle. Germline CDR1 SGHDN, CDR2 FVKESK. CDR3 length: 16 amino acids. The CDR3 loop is CASSQGFWTTQETQYF. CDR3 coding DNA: TGTGCCAGCAGCCAAGGCTTCTGGACAACGCAAGAGACCCAGTACTTC.

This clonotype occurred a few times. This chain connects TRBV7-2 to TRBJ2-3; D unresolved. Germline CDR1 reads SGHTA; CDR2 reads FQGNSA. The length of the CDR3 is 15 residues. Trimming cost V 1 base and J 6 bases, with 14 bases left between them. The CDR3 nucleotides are TGTGCCAGCAGCTTAGTCTCCTTAGTCGGGGATACGCAGTATTTT. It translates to CASSLVSLVGDTQYF.

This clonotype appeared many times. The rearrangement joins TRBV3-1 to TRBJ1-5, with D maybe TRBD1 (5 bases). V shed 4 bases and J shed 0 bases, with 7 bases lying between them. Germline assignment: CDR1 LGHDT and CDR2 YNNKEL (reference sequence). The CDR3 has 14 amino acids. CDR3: CASSLGTSNQPQHF. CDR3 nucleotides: TGTGCCAGCAGCCTGGGGACTAGCAATCAGCCCCAGCATTTT.

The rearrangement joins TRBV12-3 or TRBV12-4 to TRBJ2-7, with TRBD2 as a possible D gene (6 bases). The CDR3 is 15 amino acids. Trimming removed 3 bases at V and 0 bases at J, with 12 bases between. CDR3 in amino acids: CASSLSSALSYEQYF. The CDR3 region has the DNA TGTGCCAGCAGTTTGTCTAGCGCGCTCTCCTACGAGCAGTACTTC.

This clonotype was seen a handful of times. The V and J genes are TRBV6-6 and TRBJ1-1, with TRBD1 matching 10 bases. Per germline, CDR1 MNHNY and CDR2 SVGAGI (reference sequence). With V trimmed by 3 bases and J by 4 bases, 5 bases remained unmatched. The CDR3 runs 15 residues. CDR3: CASSYSGTGATEAFF. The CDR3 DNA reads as TGTGCCAGCAGTTATTCCGGGACAGGGGCCACTGAAGCTTTCTTT.

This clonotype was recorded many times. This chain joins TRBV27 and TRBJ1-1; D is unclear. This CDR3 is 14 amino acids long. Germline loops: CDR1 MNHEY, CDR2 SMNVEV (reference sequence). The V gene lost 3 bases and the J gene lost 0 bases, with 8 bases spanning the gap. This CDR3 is CASSLTAMNTEAFF. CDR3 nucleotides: TGTGCCAGCAGTTTGACCGCAATGAACACTGAAGCTTTCTTT.

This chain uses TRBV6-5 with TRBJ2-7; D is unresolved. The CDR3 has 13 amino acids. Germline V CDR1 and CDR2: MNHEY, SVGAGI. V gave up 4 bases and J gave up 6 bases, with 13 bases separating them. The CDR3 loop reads CASSSDHYSEQYF. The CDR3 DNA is TGTGCCAGCAGTTCTGATCATTATAGCGAGCAGTACTTC.

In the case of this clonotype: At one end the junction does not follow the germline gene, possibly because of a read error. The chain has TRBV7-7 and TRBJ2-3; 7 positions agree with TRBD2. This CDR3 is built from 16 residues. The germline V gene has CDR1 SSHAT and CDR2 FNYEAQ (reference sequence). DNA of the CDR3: TGTGCTAGCAGCTCCGGGGCTCCGGGAGGCTCAGATACGCAGTATTTT. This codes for CASSSGAPGGSDTQYF.

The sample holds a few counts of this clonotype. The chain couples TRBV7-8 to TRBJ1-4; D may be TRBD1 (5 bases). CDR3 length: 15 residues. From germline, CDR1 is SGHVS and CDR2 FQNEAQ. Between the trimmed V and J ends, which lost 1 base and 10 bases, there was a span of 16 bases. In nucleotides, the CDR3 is TGTGCCAGCAGCTTAGTGGTGGGGGATCCTAGAAAACTGTTTTTT. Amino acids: CASSLVVGDPRKLFF.

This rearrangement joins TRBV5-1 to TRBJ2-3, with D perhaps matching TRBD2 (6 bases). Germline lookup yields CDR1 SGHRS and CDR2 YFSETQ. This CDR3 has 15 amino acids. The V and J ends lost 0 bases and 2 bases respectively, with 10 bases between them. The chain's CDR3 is CASSLGDFNTDTQYF. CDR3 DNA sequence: TGCGCCAGCAGCTTGGGGGACTTCAACACAGATACGCAGTATTTT.

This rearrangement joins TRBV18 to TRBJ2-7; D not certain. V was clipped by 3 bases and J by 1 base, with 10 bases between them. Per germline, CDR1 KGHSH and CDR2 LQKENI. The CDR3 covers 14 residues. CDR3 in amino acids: CASSPTTGSYEQYF. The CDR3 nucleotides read TGTGCCAGCTCACCGACGACCGGTTCCTACGAGCAGTACTTC.

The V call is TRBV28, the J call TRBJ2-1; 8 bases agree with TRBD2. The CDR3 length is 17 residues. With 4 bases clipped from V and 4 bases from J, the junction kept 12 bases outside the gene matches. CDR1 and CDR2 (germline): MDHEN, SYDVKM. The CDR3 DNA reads TGTGCCAGCAGTTCTCCTCGGATAGCGGGAACTTACAATGAGCAGTTCTTC. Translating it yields CASSSPRIAGTYNEQFF.